A single TCR beta chain is shown here with its context. This specimen belongs to a study of cytomegalovirus exposure and HLA in healthy donors. Across the whole study: It was reported in a later analysis that the roughly 120 validation repertoires used the same platform as the 650 to 800 first-cohort repertoires.

The protocol was immunoSEQ multiplex PCR, while the TCRdb copy is restricted to in-frame clones and leaves out a portion. The table records 220,000 or so clones, roughly 91% of them present only once. Unmatched junction bases numbered 13, after V lost 4 bases and J lost 0 bases. Germline V lookup: CDR1 SGHNT, CDR2 YYREEE (reference sequence). CDR3 size: 17 residues. Sequenced: PBMCs. This clonotype was obtained from a woman aged 18-35 years in good health and CMV-seropositive. The chain combines TRBV5-4 with TRBJ2-7; 7 bases match TRBD2. CDR3 DNA: TGTGCCAGCAGCAGGGAGGGTTTACGGGGCAGCTCCTACGAGCAGTACTTC. As protein: CASSREGLRGSSYEQYF.